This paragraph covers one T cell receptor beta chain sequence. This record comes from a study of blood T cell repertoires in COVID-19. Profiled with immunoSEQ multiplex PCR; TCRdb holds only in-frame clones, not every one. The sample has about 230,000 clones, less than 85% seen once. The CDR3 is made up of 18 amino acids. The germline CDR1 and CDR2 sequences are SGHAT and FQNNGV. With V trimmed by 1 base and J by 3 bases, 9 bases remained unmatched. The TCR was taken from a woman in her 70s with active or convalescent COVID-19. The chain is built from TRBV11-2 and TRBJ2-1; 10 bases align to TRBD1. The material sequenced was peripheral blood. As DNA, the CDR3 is TGTGCCAGCAGCTTAGCGGGGGGCGGGACAGGGGTCTACAATGAGCAGTTCTTC. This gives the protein CASSLAGGGTGVYNEQFF.